What follows are 10 T cell receptor beta chains derived from one specimen sequenced in a study of T cells after yellow fever vaccination. Via MiXCR, TCRdb re-called the 5' RACE reads, giving one row per CDR3 protein. Counted here are hundreds of thousands of distinct CDR3 sequences, approximately 13% occurring once; the ten biggest clones make up 11% to 15%. Source: PBMCs, taken on the day of the yellow fever booster vaccination. The receptors were sampled from a man younger than 45 who received the YFV17D yellow fever vaccine.

This clonotype appeared many times. The chain is built from TRBV7-2 and TRBJ2-7; D is ambiguous. Trimming cost V 6 bases and J 7 bases, with 10 bases left between them. This CDR3 region has 11 residues. The germline gives CDR1 SGHTA, CDR2 FQGNSA. The CDR3 nucleotides are TGTGCCAGCAGTTCCGCCGGGGAGCAGTACTTC. Residues: CASSSAGEQYF.

A few counts support this clonotype. The rearrangement uses TRBV29-1 and TRBJ1-4; 7 nucleotides match TRBD1. This CDR3 has 12 amino acids. From germline, CDR1 is SQVTM and CDR2 ANQGSEA. With 4 bases clipped from V and 7 bases from J, the junction kept 3 bases outside the gene matches. In DNA, the CDR3 is TGCAGCGTTGCCGACAGGGCTGAAAAACTGTTTTTT. This sequence encodes CSVADRAEKLFF.

This clonotype was recorded a few times. V usage is TRBV20-1 and J usage is TRBJ2-7, with 8 bases matching TRBD2. The CDR3 loop spans 14 amino acids. Germline CDR1 DFQATT, CDR2 SNEGSKA (reference sequence). V shed 6 bases, J shed 4 bases, and the junction held 11 bases outside the gene matches. CDR3 sequence (DNA): TGCAGTGCAAGAAGAGGGACTAGTTGGTACGAGCAGTACTTC. Protein sequence: CSARRGTSWYEQYF.

This clonotype came up a few times. The chain has TRBV20-1 and TRBJ1-5; the match to TRBD1 covers 7 bases. Trimming removed 3 bases from V and 0 bases from J; junction bases left unmatched: 2. The CDR3 contains 14 residues. Per the germline V gene, CDR1 is DFQATT and CDR2 is SNEGSKA (reference sequence). CDR3: CSARTGYSNQPQHF. The CDR3 DNA reads TGCAGTGCTAGGACAGGGTATAGCAATCAGCCCCAGCATTTT.

This clonotype occurred a few times. V usage is TRBV21-1 and J usage is TRBJ2-5; the tabulated D call, TRBD2, remains unverified against the DNA. TRBV21-1 is annotated as a pseudogene. This CDR3 comprises 17 residues. Here the CDR3 DNA reads TGTGCCAGCAGCAAAGGCGGGACTAGCGGGAGAGGAGAGACCCAGTACTTC. Its protein is CASSKGGTSGRGETQYF.

This clonotype showed up just a few times. V gene TRBV6-5 combines with J gene TRBJ2-1; D perhaps matches TRBD1 (6 bases). Germline V gene data show CDR1 as MNHEY and CDR2 as SVGAGI. This CDR3 spans 14 amino acids. V lost 2 bases to trimming and J lost 10 bases, with 15 bases between them. The CDR3 DNA follows: TGTGCCAGCAGTTACGGGGGACACGCTCAGGAGCAGTTCTTC. It codes for CASSYGGHAQEQFF.

V and J are TRBV11-3 and TRBJ2-5; 8 bases line up with TRBD2. CDR1 SGHNT and CDR2 YENEEA come from the germline V gene. This CDR3 comprises 13 residues. The ends lost 4 bases at V and 7 bases at J; junction bases unmatched: 5. CDR3: CASSSSGQGTQYF. The CDR3 DNA reads TGTGCCAGCAGCTCTAGCGGGCAGGGGACCCAGTACTTC.

J is TRBJ2-1 and V is TRBV7-3, with D perhaps being TRBD1 or TRBD2 (5 bases each). Germline assignment: CDR1 SGHTA and CDR2 FQGTGA. V was clipped by 3 bases and J by 9 bases, with 15 bases between them. This CDR3 spans 14 amino acids. The CDR3 reads CASSFLGPGSEQFF. CDR3 nucleotides: TGTGCCAGCAGCTTCCTGGGACCCGGATCTGAGCAGTTCTTC.

This chain joins TRBV7-4 and TRBJ2-7, with 9 bases that match TRBD1. V was clipped by 6 bases and J by 7 bases; unmatched bases: 10. This CDR3 comprises 14 residues. Germline V gives CDR1 SGHVT, CDR2 SQSDAQ. CDR3 sequence reads: CASSPRDRDWEQYF. CDR3 in DNA: TGTGCCAGCAGTCCCAGGGACAGGGATTGGGAGCAGTACTTC.

This clonotype appeared a few times. This chain connects TRBV2 to TRBJ2-7, with TRBD1 matching over 10 bases. Germline CDR1 reads SNHLY; CDR2 reads FYNNEI. After removal of 4 bases from V and 1 base from J, the junction contained 1 base not matched to a gene. This CDR3 is 14 amino acids long. In DNA, the CDR3 is TGTGCCAGCAGTGGGGACAGGGGATCCTACGAGCAGTACTTC. Amino acid sequence: CASSGDRGSYEQYF.